This T cell receptor beta chain comes out of a study of regulatory T cells in long-lasting Graves disease (TCRdb year 2021). Regarding the study in general: In the newly diagnosed Graves' disease group, patients had been taking antithyroid drugs for less than 3 months. This study used TCR sequencing and RNA sequencing of peripheral blood to compare persistent Graves' disease patients against newly diagnosed Graves' disease patients. The study took place in China and was registered as a clinical trial. A total of 35 or so samples underwent TCR sequencing: some 13 from persistent and roughly 20 from newly diagnosed Graves' disease patients. Results and caveats for the whole study, not just this receptor: Preferential use of TRBV28, TRBJ1-2 and TRBJ2-5 was observed in persistent disease, whereas TRBV20-1 and TRBJ2-1 were favored in newly diagnosed disease. Persistent patients shared more public clonotypes among themselves (fewer than 3,000) than newly diagnosed patients did (roughly 910). The authors noted that the small sample size was a limitation that may lower accuracy. Compared with newly diagnosed patients, persistent Graves' disease patients had lower TCR Shannon entropy and fewer highly expanded clones, which suggests clonal expansion. Peripheral blood alone was examined, since thyroid tissue, which constituted the primary lesion, could not be accessed. Sequencing and analysis were restricted to the TCR beta chain.

V and J are trimmed by 7 bases and 5 bases, and the gene matches miss 3 bases of the junction. Taken from cysteine to phenylalanine, the CDR3 has 12 residues. Only the CDR3 portion is preserved as DNA: 36 bases, with reading frame beginning at the first base. In the germline V gene, CDR1 corresponds to SGHTA and CDR2 to FQGNSA. Taken with the paper, the label for time point translates to: newly diagnosed GD, antithyroid drugs for less than 3 months. RNA was extracted from PBMCs in TRIzol for both TCR sequencing and RNA sequencing. The diagnosis of Graves' disease followed American Thyroid Association guidelines. Patients were recruited from an endocrinology department in Xi'an, China. From each patient, around 8.3 milliliters of peripheral blood was collected into an EDTA anticoagulant tube. Ficoll Paque Plus density gradient separation was used to isolate PBMCs, and no further T cell sorting was done. An Agilent 2100 Bioanalyzer and agarose gel were used to check RNA quality, and a NanoDrop 2000 was used to measure RNA concentration.

As regards this clonotype: Its antigen is unknown. One base away there is no much larger clone; base qualities are not given.

Libraries were built with multiplex PCR. These reads were obtained on an Illumina HiSeq 4000. To build TCR beta libraries, CDR3 regions were amplified by Arm-PCR using iRepertoire HTBI primers. Before sequencing, the PCR products underwent gel purification. Concerning the study's data processing: Gene usage analysis of CDR3 amino acid clonotypes relied on the 60 or so TRBV and 14 TRBJ segments identified across samples. COPE and FqMerger were used to merge filtered high-quality paired reads into contigs. BLAST was used to align contigs to IMGT TRBV, TRBD and TRBJ reference genes, and CDR3 was defined according to IMGT. Any clonotype with a frequency above 0.1% was counted as a highly expanded clone. Shannon entropy was used to measure repertoire diversity, and the Gini coefficient was used to measure V-J evenness. A clonotype found in more than one individual was treated as public. The raw public data were reprocessed by TCRdb itself: fastp quality trimming at Q25, MiXCR clonotype calling, in-frame beta chains only. Rows are unified per CDR3 protein, each entry keeping the most common DNA and genes. These V and J calls are TCRdb output, not the study's own analysis. The sample profile shows hundreds of thousands of distinct CDR3 sequences; over 15% of them were found once. The ten largest clones take up around 10% of the sample.

These data were likewise used in another study, on T cells in Graves' hyperthyroidism and ophthalmopathy. The second investigation adds: Stable Graves' hyperthyroidism was defined as the absence of progression to ophthalmopathy over 18 months of follow-up. Hyperthyroidism patients were newly diagnosed, had a disease duration of under 2 months, and were aged 18 to 65 years. Exclusion was applied to patients with uncontrolled infections, other autoimmune diseases, pregnancy or lactation. Diagnoses were established on the basis of clinical symptoms, serum thyroxine and TRAb, thyroid ultrasound, and orbital computed tomography. For the first round of RT-PCR on the TCR CDR3, the HTBI primer set was used together with the Qiagen OneStep RT-PCR kit. Most expanded thyroid clonotypes (frequency above 0.001) were also detected in blood, a finding suggesting that blood repertoires may reflect thyroid immune responses. A model built on a 13 V-J signature distinguished ophthalmopathy from stable hyperthyroidism, reaching 85% to 90% sensitivity and approximately 81% specificity in cross-validation and 80%/75% in testing. In validation, the model predicted progression to ophthalmopathy a median of roughly six months before onset, with roughly 71% sensitivity and about 75% specificity. TCR V-J signatures able to tell the groups apart were searched for in a discovery cohort of 90 to 100 patients, of whom more than 40 had Graves' ophthalmopathy and roughly 59 had stable Graves' hyperthyroidism. Prospective prediction of ophthalmopathy was tested in an independent validation cohort of fewer than 20 hyperthyroidism patients and 17 patients who later progressed to ophthalmopathy. The 100 discovery patients were randomly divided into training and test sets at a 7:3 ratio. In over five Graves' hyperthyroidism patients, the study also compared T-cell repertoires from thyroid tissue with T-cell repertoires from blood. After sampling, hyperthyroidism patients received methimazole starting at 30 mg daily, and ophthalmopathy patients received high-dose intravenous methylprednisolone. Libraries were constructed in a second round of multiplex PCR, after which size selection and purification were carried out. Libraries were sequenced paired-end with 100 bp reads on an Illumina HiSeq2000. SOAPnuke was used to process the raw data, removing reads that contained adapters or uncalled bases, had a mean Phred below 15, or lacked an exact match to the constant primer or identifier. High-quality paired reads were merged using COPE v1.2.5, and each unique nucleotide sequence was defined as a clonotype. Clonotypes were aligned to IMGT TRBV, TRBD and TRBJ reference segments using MiTCR v1.1. Only V-J combinations with frequency above 0.0001, covering 99% to 99.2% of repertoires, were analysed. The TCS score was defined as F50 (clonal expansion) divided by E x V (chaos), with BLOSUM62-based TCRdist calculated between CDR3 peptides within each V-J. Welch's t-statistics and random forest reduced 450 to 600 V-J features to about 13, which were used in a naive Bayes classifier (R e1071). Sample size was not statistically predetermined, and investigators were not blinded to group allocation. TCR Vbeta CDR3 sequencing of 120 to 150 peripheral blood samples (roughly 41 ophthalmopathy, 75 to 80 hyperthyroidism and approximately 17 progressor patients) is reported in the paper.

The TCR comes from a woman in her twenties or thirties with Graves disease. Donor details come from another sample of the same person, matched by shared clones. The sample was peripheral blood mononuclear cells (PBMCs), taken at new diagnosis, from a patient treated with antithyroid drugs. The sequence joins TRBV7-2 to TRBJ2-5, with TRBD2 identical over 8 junction bases. The nucleotide sequence reads TGTGCCAGCATGACTAGCGATGAGACCCAGTACTTC. Translated, it reads CASMTSDETQYF.